These 24 T cell receptor beta chains were sequenced from one sample in a study of T-cell memory formation after mild COVID-19 (dated by TCRdb to about 2021). Libraries were made using 5' RACE. The reads were generated on an Illumina NovaSeq 6000. TCRdb cleaned the public reads at Q25 with fastp, built clones with MiXCR and kept in-frame beta chains. Under each unique CDR3 protein, matching rows form one entry showing the most common genes and DNA. Across this sample there are just over 350,000 distinct CDR3 sequences, with about 15% seen only once. Around 21% of the sample is in the top ten clones. Input material: PBMCs or a T cell subset sorted from them (not recorded which). The receptors originated from a man aged 18 to 30 who had mild COVID-19 (a few samples of this study predate the infection). The sample titles of this study are shuffled in the database, so cell type and time point are left out; the donor was told from shared clones.

The chain couples TRBV6-2 or TRBV6-3 to TRBJ1-5; no clear D gene. Trimming cost V 0 bases and J 11 bases, with 23 bases left between them. The CDR3 runs 17 residues. Germline-derived CDR1 and CDR2 are MNHEY and SVGEGT. CDR3 nucleotides: TGTGCCAGCAGTTACTCGTCGAGGGCCGGGATAGTTTCGGCCCAGCATTTT. Its translation: CASSYSSRAGIVSAQHF.

V gene TRBV20-1 combines with J gene TRBJ1-1, with 8 bases identical to TRBD1. This CDR3 contains 12 residues. Germline V CDR1 and CDR2: DFQATT, SNEGSKA (reference sequence). V dropped 6 bases and J dropped 5; count of bases not matched to a gene: 5. The CDR3 nucleotides are TGCAGTGCCCGGACAGGGCAAACTGAAGCTTTCTTT. Protein sequence: CSARTGQTEAFF.

This clonotype was counted a few times. The rearrangement links TRBV3-1 to TRBJ2-5, with D tentatively TRBD2 (6 bases). The length of the CDR3 is 16 residues. Looked up from germline, CDR1 is LGHDT and CDR2 is YNNKEL (reference sequence). The V end was cut by 1 base, the J end by 1 base, with 13 bases between. Here the CDR3 DNA reads TGTGCCAGCAGCCAAGGGCGGGGCTTTGGCCAAGAGACCCAGTACTTC. This encodes CASSQGRGFGQETQYF.

This clonotype was recorded many times. The chain carries TRBV7-2 and TRBJ2-7; D is ambiguous. This CDR3 is 14 amino acids long. Germline V gives CDR1 SGHTA, CDR2 FQGNSA. The V and J ends lost 6 bases and 0 bases respectively, with 12 bases between them. This CDR3 is CASSYVGDSYEQYF. The CDR3 DNA sequence: TGTGCCAGCAGTTACGTGGGCGACTCCTACGAGCAGTACTTC.

The chain carries TRBV5-6 and TRBJ2-7; TRBD1 matches 9 bases. V shed 4 bases, J shed 2 bases, and the junction held 7 bases outside the gene matches. This CDR3 has 15 residues. Germline V lookup: CDR1 SGHDT, CDR2 YYEEEE. CDR3 sequence: CASSRGGTGPYEQYF. CDR3 nucleotides: TGTGCCAGCAGCCGGGGCGGGACAGGGCCCTACGAGCAGTACTTC.

This clonotype was counted between two and nine times. This chain connects TRBV4-2 to TRBJ2-3, with D uncertain. V was trimmed by 0 bases and J by 5 bases, leaving 12 bases between them. The CDR3 runs 15 residues. Germline V lookup: CDR1 LGHNA, CDR2 YNFKEQ. The CDR3 DNA sequence: TGTGCCAGCAGCCAAGAGGGCCAGGTAGTAGATACGCAGTATTTT. Protein product: CASSQEGQVVDTQYF.

V gene TRBV10-3 combines with J gene TRBJ1-1; no clear D gene. The CDR3 is 12 amino acids. In germline, CDR1 is ENHRY, CDR2 SYGVKD. V lost 5 bases and J 11 bases, leaving 15 bases between the germline ends. Here the CDR3 reads CAISPEGPRAFF. The CDR3 nucleotides are TGTGCCATCAGTCCGGAGGGCCCAAGGGCTTTCTTT.

V gene TRBV4-1 combines with J gene TRBJ1-1; TRBD1 might be the D (5 bases). V dropped 3 bases and J dropped 1 base, with 6 bases sitting between them. CDR1 MGHRA and CDR2 YSYEKL come from the germline V gene. The length of the CDR3 is 13 residues. As DNA, the CDR3 is TGCGCCAGCAGCCAGGGGCCGAACACTGAAGCTTTCTTT. Its protein is CASSQGPNTEAFF.

This clonotype was observed a handful of times. The chain couples TRBV7-3 to TRBJ2-1; D remains unclear. The CDR3 spans 18 residues. Trimming cost V 3 bases and J 1 base, with 19 bases left between them. The germline V gene encodes CDR1 SGHTA and CDR2 FQGTGA. In DNA form, the CDR3 reads TGTGCCAGCAGCTTCCCGCCCCTCCCGGCGGAATCCTACAATGAGCAGTTCTTC. This translates into CASSFPPLPAESYNEQFF.

This clonotype showed up many times. This chain joins TRBV5-1 and TRBJ2-7; 9 bases fit TRBD1. Germline CDR1 SGHRS, CDR2 YFSETQ. The CDR3 length is 15 residues. The junction had 11 bases not matched to a gene; V was cut back by 4 bases and J by 6 bases. This CDR3 reads CASSRSGTGSVEQYF. The CDR3 nucleotides read TGCGCCAGCAGCCGTTCCGGGACAGGGTCTGTCGAGCAGTACTTC.

This clonotype was observed a few times. The chain couples TRBV7-2 to TRBJ1-2, with D maybe TRBD1 (6 bases). Germline loops: CDR1 SGHTA, CDR2 FQGNSA. The V end was cut by 5 bases, the J end by 0 bases, with 16 bases between. The CDR3 extends over 16 amino acids. The CDR3 loop reads CASSTAKGQPNYGYTF. The CDR3 bases are TGTGCCAGCAGCACGGCCAAGGGACAACCTAACTATGGCTACACCTTC.

Only a few counts were recorded for this clonotype. V and J are TRBV24-1 and TRBJ2-2, with D hard to call. Germline V gene lookup returns CDR1 KGHDR and CDR2 SFDVKD. The CDR3 runs to 14 residues. The V end lost 6 bases, the J end lost 3 bases, and 10 bases lay between the germline ends. CDR3 nucleotides: TGTGCCACCAGTACCGGGCGAGACACCGGGGAGCTGTTTTTT. This translates into CATSTGRDTGELFF.

This clonotype has only a few counts. V usage is TRBV3-1 and J usage is TRBJ1-1; a weak D match, TRBD1 (5 bases). CDR1 LGHDT and CDR2 YNNKEL come from the germline V gene (reference sequence). V was clipped by 1 base and J by 5 bases, with 8 bases between them. CDR3 length equals 13 residues. CDR3 loop: CASSQVSGTEAFF. CDR3 bases: TGTGCCAGCAGCCAAGTCTCAGGGACTGAAGCTTTCTTT. Using reference TRBV3-1 and TRBJ1-1 for the parts outside the CDR3, the full variable domain is DTAVSQTPKYLVTQMGNDKSIKCEQNLGHDTMYWYKQDSKKFLKIMFSYNNKELIINETVPNRFSPKSPDKAHLNLHINSLELGDSAVYFCASSQVSGTEAFFGQGTRLTVV.

J is TRBJ2-3 and V is TRBV4-1; D is ambiguous. The CDR3 sequence is 15 residues long. The V gene lost 5 bases and the J gene lost 0 bases, with 12 bases spanning the gap. Germline V gives CDR1 MGHRA, CDR2 YSYEKL. Here the CDR3 DNA reads TGCGCCAGCAGCGCGCGGCGCCGTAGCACAGATACGCAGTATTTT. Protein product: CASSARRRSTDTQYF.

This clonotype was seen only a few times. The chain has TRBV20-1 and TRBJ1-4, with D possibly matching TRBD1 (6 bases). Germline values: CDR1 DFQATT, CDR2 SNEGSKA (reference sequence). The CDR3 length is 13 residues. Between the trimmed V and J ends, which lost 6 bases and 8 bases, there was a span of 16 bases. CDR3 nucleotide sequence: TGCAGTGCCTGGGGGCAGAGAGACGAAAAACTGTTTTTT. It translates to CSAWGQRDEKLFF.

This clonotype was counted only a few times. The chain carries TRBV5-1 and TRBJ1-3, with a possible D match to TRBD1 (6 bases). The CDR3 runs 14 residues. V lost 4 bases, J lost 5 bases, and 13 bases lay in between. From germline, CDR1 is SGHRS and CDR2 YFSETQ. The CDR3 protein is CASSPAGARNTIYF. The CDR3 DNA sequence: TGCGCCAGCAGCCCAGCGGGGGCAAGAAACACCATATATTTT.

This clonotype turned up a few times. The rearrangement links TRBV7-8 to TRBJ2-5, with 8 bases lining up with TRBD2. Germline V gene lookup returns CDR1 SGHVS and CDR2 FQNEAQ. The CDR3 runs to 15 residues. Trimming at V came to 5 bases and at J to 0 bases, leaving 5 bases not matched to a gene. The DNA of the CDR3 is TGTGCCAGCAGCACGGGGGGGGTGTACCAAGAGACCCAGTACTTC. Protein product: CASSTGGVYQETQYF.

Only a few counts were recorded for this clonotype. The chain employs TRBV19 and TRBJ2-1, with 9 bases that match TRBD1. The CDR3 consists of 12 residues. The V gene end was trimmed by 7 bases and the J gene end by 10 bases; junction bases not matched to a gene: 5. Germline V gene sequence: CDR1 LNHDA, CDR2 SQIVND (reference sequence). DNA for the CDR3: TGTGCCAGTAAACAGGGGGCATCGGAGCAGTTCTTC. As protein: CASKQGASEQFF.

Only a few counts were recorded for this clonotype. The genes are TRBV4-2 and TRBJ2-3; 8 positions agree with TRBD2. Looked up from germline, CDR1 is LGHNA and CDR2 is YNFKEQ. V shed 0 bases and J 0 bases; nucleotides not matched to a gene: 11. The length of the CDR3 is 19 residues. The CDR3 nucleotides are TGTGCCAGCAGCCAAGATAGATGGGTAGCGGGGCTGAGCACAGATACGCAGTATTTT. Residues: CASSQDRWVAGLSTDTQYF.

This clonotype was seen a handful of times. The CDR3 DNA follows: TGTGCCAGCACCAGACGAGGGGGTAACACCGGGGAGCTGTTTTTT. Translated: CASTRRGGNTGELFF. The chain employs TRBV6-2 or TRBV6-3 and TRBJ2-2, with D perhaps TRBD1 (6 bases). The CDR3 runs to 15 residues. Germline lookup yields CDR1 MNHEY and CDR2 SVGEGT. V lost 7 bases to trimming and J lost 2 bases, with 14 bases between them.

The genes are TRBV9 and TRBJ2-7, with 8 bases matching TRBD1. CDR1 and CDR2 from the germline V gene are SGDLS and YYNGEE. The CDR3 extends over 15 amino acids. V shed 0 bases, J shed 3 bases, and the junction held 5 bases outside the gene matches. The CDR3 here is CASSVGTGGNYEQYF. The CDR3 region has the DNA TGTGCCAGCAGCGTAGGAACAGGGGGGAACTACGAGCAGTACTTC. The entire variable domain, with the rest obtained from reference TRBV9 and TRBJ2-7, is as follows: DSGVTQTPKHLITATGQRVTLRCSPRSGDLSVYWYQQSLDQGLQFLIQYYNGEERAKGNILERFSAQQFPDLHSELNLSSLELGDSALYFCASSVGTGGNYEQYFGPGTRLTVT.

This clonotype was detected a few times. The chain combines TRBV20-1 with TRBJ1-2, with 7 bases aligning to TRBD1. The CDR3 has 14 residues. Looked up from germline, CDR1 is DFQATT and CDR2 is SNEGSKA (reference sequence). J was trimmed by 3 bases and V by 6 bases; bases with no gene match: 10. The CDR3 spells CSASQGGGDYGYTF. DNA for the CDR3: TGCAGTGCCTCCCAGGGGGGGGGAGACTATGGCTACACCTTC.

This clonotype was detected a few times. V gene TRBV29-1 combines with J gene TRBJ1-2; TRBD1 might be the D (6 bases). The CDR3 loop spans 10 amino acids. Germline-derived CDR1 and CDR2 are SQVTM and ANQGSEA. V lost 6 bases and J lost 8, with 10 bases in between. CDR3 sequence: CSVTGAGYTF. The CDR3 coding sequence is TGCAGCGTGACAGGTGCCGGCTACACCTTC.

This clonotype has a handful of counts. In nucleotides, the CDR3 is TGCGCCAGCAGCCAAGAAAGCGGGGGGCCAGATACGCAGTATTTT. Translated, it gives CASSQESGGPDTQYF. This chain uses TRBV4-1 with TRBJ2-3; 9 bases line up with TRBD2. Germline V gives CDR1 MGHRA, CDR2 YSYEKL. J was trimmed by 4 bases and V by 0 bases; bases with no gene match: 2. The length of the CDR3 is 15 residues.